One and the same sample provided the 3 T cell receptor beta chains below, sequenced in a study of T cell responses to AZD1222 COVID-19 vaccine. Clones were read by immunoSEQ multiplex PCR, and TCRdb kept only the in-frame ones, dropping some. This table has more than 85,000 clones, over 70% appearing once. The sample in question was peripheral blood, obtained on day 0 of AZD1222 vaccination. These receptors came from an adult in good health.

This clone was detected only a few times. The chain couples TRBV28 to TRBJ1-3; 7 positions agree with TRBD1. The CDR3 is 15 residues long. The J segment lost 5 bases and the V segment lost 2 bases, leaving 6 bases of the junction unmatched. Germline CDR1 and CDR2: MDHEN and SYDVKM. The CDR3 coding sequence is TGTGCCAGCAGTTTAGGGGACAGTTCTCGAAACACCATATATTTT. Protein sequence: CASSLGDSSRNTIYF. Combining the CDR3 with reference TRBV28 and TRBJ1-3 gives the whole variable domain DVKVTQSSRYLVKRTGEKVFLECVQDMDHENMFWYRQDPGLGLRLIYFSYDVKMKEKGDIPEGYSVSREKKERFSLILESASTNQTSMYLCASSLGDSSRNTIYFGEGSWLTVV.

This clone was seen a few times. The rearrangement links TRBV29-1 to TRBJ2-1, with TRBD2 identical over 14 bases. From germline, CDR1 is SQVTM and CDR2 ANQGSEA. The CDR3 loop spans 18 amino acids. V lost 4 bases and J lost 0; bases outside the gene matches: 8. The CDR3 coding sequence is TGCAGCGTTGGGGGACTAGCGGGAGTCCGACACTCCTACAATGAGCAGTTCTTC. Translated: CSVGGLAGVRHSYNEQFF.

This CDR3 reads CASSQDWTQPQHF. The DNA of the CDR3 is TGTGCCAGCAGCCAAGATTGGACTCAGCCCCAGCATTTT. The rearrangement joins TRBV3-1 (or the pseudogene TRBV3-2) to TRBJ1-5, with D uncertain. Trimming removed 0 bases from V and 6 bases from J, with 6 bases in between. Germline CDR1 LGHDT, CDR2 YNNKEL (reference sequence). The CDR3 is 13 residues long.